This TCR beta chain was profiled in a study of CD8 T cells in Susac syndrome. Study summary: Susac syndrome patients were untreated, on corticosteroids with some adding intravenous immunoglobulin, or on intravenous immunoglobulin only.

Random hexamers primed reverse transcription of about 0.5 to 1 ug RNA. The authors amplified TCR beta CDR3 across 54 Vbeta and 13 Jbeta using immunoSEQ multiplex PCR. Each CDR3 protein is one row after TCRdb ran MiXCR on the immunoSEQ multiplex PCR reads. The table records about 120,000 distinct CDR3 sequences, more than 90% of them present only once. The CDR3 covers 16 residues. V was shortened by 8 bases and J by 4 bases, with 21 bases between the two germline ends. Germline V gene data show CDR1 as MNHEY and CDR2 as SMNVEV (reference sequence). The sequence was collected from a human donor with Susac syndrome. The specimen was CD8+ T cells from PBMCs. The chain couples TRBV27 to TRBJ1-5; possible D gene TRBD1, 6 bases. The CDR3 loop reads CASPRGGGLRNQPQHF. The CDR3 region has the DNA TGTGCCAGCCCTAGGGGAGGGGGTCTGAGGAATCAGCCCCAGCATTTT.